The rows below give T cell receptor beta chains drawn from one sample of a study of blood T cell repertoires in COVID-19. The assay was immunoSEQ multiplex PCR, and TCRdb's table has in-frame clones only and misses some. The sample has 300,000 or so clones; about 90% are singletons. Specimen: peripheral blood. The receptors derive from a man between 18 and 29 years old who had recovered from COVID-19. Both conserved end residues are part of each CDR3. The D gene is left open where the match is weak. Some rows have no size entry. The others give once, few or many, or a class for an expanded clone.

D gene	J gene	V gene	clone size	CDR3 DNA	CDR3 protein
.	TRBJ2-7	TRBV7-9	.	TGTGCCAGCAGCTTATCAGGGCCCTACGAGCAGTACTTC	CASSLSGPYEQYF
.	TRBJ1-2	TRBV12-3/TRBV12-4	once	TGTGCCAGCAGTTACAGGGCTAACTATGGCTACACCTTC	CASSYRANYGYTF
.	TRBJ1-4	TRBV25-1	.	TGTGCCAGCAGTGATGGAGGAAGGGGGGGTAATGAAAAACTGTTTTTT	CASSDGGRGGNEKLFF
TRBD1	TRBJ1-2	TRBV30	.	TGTGCCTGGAGTGTAAAGGGGGCGCCCGGCTACACCTTC	CAWSVKGAPGYTF
.	TRBJ2-7	TRBV19	.	TGTGCCAGTAGTTGGTCAGACTCCTACGAGCAGTACTTC	CASSWSDSYEQYF
.	TRBJ1-5	TRBV18	.	TGTGCCAGCTCACCAGGGCAATCCGGCAATCAGCCCCAGCATTTT	CASSPGQSGNQPQHF
.	TRBJ1-1	TRBV6-5	.	TGTGCCGGCATCGGGGTCACTGAAGCTTTCTTT	CAGIGVTEAFF
.	TRBJ2-7	TRBV5-5	.	TGTGCCAGCAGCCCGGCAGCAGGGCCTTCCTACGAGCAGTACTTC	CASSPAAGPSYEQYF
TRBD2	TRBJ2-2	TRBV27	.	TGTGCCAGCAGTTTTACGGCGGGAGGGGTCGGGGAGCTGTTTTTT	CASSFTAGGVGELFF
TRBD1	TRBJ1-1	TRBV19	.	TGTGCCAGTAGTATCCTACGCGGGACAGGGTCCATGGACACTGAAGCTTTCTTT	CASSILRGTGSMDTEAFF
.	TRBJ2-1	TRBV29-1	.	TGCAGCGTTGATGGTACGGCAGAGGGTGAGCAGTTCTTC	CSVDGTAEGEQFF
.	TRBJ1-2	TRBV12-3/TRBV12-4	.	TGTGCCAGCAGTCTGACTCAGGGCTATGGCTACACCTTC	CASSLTQGYGYTF